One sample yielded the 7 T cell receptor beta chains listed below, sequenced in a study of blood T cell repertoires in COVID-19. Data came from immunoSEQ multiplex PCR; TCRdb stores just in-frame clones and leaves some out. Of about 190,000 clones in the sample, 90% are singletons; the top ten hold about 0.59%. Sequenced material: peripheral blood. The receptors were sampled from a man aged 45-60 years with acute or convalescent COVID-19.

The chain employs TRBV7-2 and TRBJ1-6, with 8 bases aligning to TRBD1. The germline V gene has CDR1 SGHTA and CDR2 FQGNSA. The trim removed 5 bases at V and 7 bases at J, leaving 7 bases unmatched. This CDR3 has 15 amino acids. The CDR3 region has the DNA TGTGCCAGCAGCGCCTTGACAGGGGACAATTCACCCCTCCACTTT. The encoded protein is CASSALTGDNSPLHF.

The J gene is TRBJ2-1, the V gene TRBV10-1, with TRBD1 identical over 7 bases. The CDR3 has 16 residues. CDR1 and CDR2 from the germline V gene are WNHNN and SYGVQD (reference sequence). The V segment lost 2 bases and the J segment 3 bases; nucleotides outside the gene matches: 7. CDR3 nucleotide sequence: TGCGCCAGCAGTGAGACTAGGGGGCGGTACTACAATGAGCAGTTCTTC. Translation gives CASSETRGRYYNEQFF.

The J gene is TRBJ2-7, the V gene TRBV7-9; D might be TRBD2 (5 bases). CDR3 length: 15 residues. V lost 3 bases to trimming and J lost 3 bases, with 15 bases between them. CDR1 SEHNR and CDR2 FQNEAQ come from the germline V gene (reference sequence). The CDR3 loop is CASSFIGLGFYEQYF. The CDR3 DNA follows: TGTGCCAGCAGCTTTATAGGACTGGGGTTCTACGAGCAGTACTTC.

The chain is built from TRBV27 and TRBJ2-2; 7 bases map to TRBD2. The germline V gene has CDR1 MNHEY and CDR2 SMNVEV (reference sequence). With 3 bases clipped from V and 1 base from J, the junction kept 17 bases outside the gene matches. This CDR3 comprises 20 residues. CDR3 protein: CASSFLRGYRGGKNTGELFF. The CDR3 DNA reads TGTGCCAGCAGTTTCCTCCGGGGGTATAGGGGAGGGAAGAACACCGGGGAGCTGTTTTTT.

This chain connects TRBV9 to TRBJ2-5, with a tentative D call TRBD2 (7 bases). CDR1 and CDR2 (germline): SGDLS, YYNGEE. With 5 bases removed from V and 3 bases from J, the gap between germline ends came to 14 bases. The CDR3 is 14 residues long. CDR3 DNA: TGTGCCAGCAGTCGGACGGGGGGCGAAGAGACCCAGTACTTC. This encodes CASSRTGGEETQYF.

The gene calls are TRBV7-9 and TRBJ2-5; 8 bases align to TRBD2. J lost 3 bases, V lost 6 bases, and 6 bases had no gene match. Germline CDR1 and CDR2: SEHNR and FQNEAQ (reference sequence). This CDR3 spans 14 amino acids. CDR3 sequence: CASSATSGEETQYF. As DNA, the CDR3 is TGTGCCAGCAGTGCTACTAGCGGAGAAGAGACCCAGTACTTC. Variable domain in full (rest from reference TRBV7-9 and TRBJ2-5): DTGVSQNPRHKITKRGQNVTFRCDPISEHNRLYWYRQTLGQGPEFLTYFQNEAQLEKSRLLSDRFSAERPKGSFSTLEIQRTEQGDSAMYLCASSATSGEETQYFGPGTRLLVL.

Here the CDR3 reads CASSWGVISYEQYV. In DNA, the CDR3 is TGTGCCAGCAGTTGGGGGGTTATCTCCTACGAGCAGTACGTC. The chain employs TRBV6-2 or TRBV6-3 and TRBJ2-7; possibly TRBD2 for D (6 bases). Germline V gives CDR1 MNHEY, CDR2 SVGEGT. V lost 4 bases and J lost 0, with 10 bases in between. The CDR3 is 14 amino acids.